This TCR beta chain was recovered during a study of T cell repertoires in cytomegalovirus infection. The overall study: Public signatures in TCR beta pointed to CMV infection and matching HLA type.

Concerning this clonotype itself: Its antigen is currently unknown.

One entry per CDR3 protein results from TCRdb running MiXCR on the reads. Seen here are fewer than 300,000 distinct CDR3 sequences, about a quarter observed once, and the top ten hold approximately 15%. Findings and caveats of the study: Pooled public TCR beta family frequency picked out CMV carriers with the relevant HLA. HLA-C-restricted, CMV-specific TCR beta clonotypes were dominant ex vivo.

The CDR3 sequence is 16 residues long. Germline CDR1 reads MNHEY; CDR2 reads SVGEGT. With V trimmed by 6 bases and J by 2 bases, 10 bases remained unmatched. The sequenced sample was PBMCs. The chain employs TRBV6-2 or TRBV6-3 and TRBJ2-1, with 7 bases fitting TRBD2. The sequence was collected from a human donor in good health (CMV status not recorded). Some clones in this sample may be carry-over from other donors' samples. The CDR3 DNA sequence: TGTGCCAGCAGGCCACAGCCTAGCGGACCCTACAATGAGCAGTTCTTC. Translating gives CASRPQPSGPYNEQFF.